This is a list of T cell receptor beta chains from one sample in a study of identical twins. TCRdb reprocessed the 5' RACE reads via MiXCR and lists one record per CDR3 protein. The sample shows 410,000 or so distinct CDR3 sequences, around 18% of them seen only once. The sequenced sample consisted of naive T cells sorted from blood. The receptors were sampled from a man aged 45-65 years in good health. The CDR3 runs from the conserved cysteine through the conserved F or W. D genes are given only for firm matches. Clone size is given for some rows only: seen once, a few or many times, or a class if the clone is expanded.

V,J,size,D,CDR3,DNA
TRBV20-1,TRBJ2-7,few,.,CSARRRYSYEQYF,TGCAGTGCTAGGCGGCGATACTCCTACGAGCAGTACTTC
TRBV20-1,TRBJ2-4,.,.,CSAGQGAKNIQYF,TGCAGTGCTGGTCAGGGGGCCAAAAACATTCAGTACTTC
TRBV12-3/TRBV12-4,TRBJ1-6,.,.,CASSLLEGNSPLHF,TGTGCCAGCAGTTTATTAGAGGGTAATTCACCCCTCCACTTT
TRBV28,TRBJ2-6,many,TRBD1,CASSFPFSRDRDRSGANVLTF,TGTGCCAGCAGTTTCCCCTTTTCACGGGACAGGGACCGCTCTGGGGCCAACGTCCTGACTTTC
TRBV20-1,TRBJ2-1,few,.,CSARVPGGPPFF,TGCAGTGCTAGAGTCCCCGGGGGGCCCCCGTTCTTC
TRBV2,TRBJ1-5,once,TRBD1,CASSSKGDRGDQPQHF,TGTGCCAGCAGCTCCAAGGGGGACAGGGGAGATCAGCCCCAGCATTTT
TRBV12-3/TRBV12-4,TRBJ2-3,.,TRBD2,CASSFSGRDTDTQYF,TGTGCCAGCAGTTTCAGCGGGAGGGACACAGATACGCAGTATTTT
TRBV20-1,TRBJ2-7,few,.,CSARRTVDYEQYF,TGCAGTGCTAGAAGGACAGTTGACTACGAGCAGTACTTC
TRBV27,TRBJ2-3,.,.,CASSLLSGLSGTDTQYF,TGTGCCAGCAGTTTGTTATCTGGGCTTTCTGGCACAGATACGCAGTATTTT
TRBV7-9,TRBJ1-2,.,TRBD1,CASSLELGQNYGYTF,TGTGCCAGCAGCTTAGAGTTGGGACAGAATTATGGCTACACCTTC
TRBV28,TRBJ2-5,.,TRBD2,CASSLHGRQETQYF,TGTGCCAGCAGTTTACACGGGAGGCAAGAGACCCAGTACTTC
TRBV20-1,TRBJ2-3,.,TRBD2,CSARTSGGGQYF,TGCAGTGCTAGAACCTCGGGAGGGGGGCAGTATTTT
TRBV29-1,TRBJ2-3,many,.,CSVELRGRDTQYF,TGCAGCGTTGAACTACGGGGGCGGGATACGCAGTATTTT
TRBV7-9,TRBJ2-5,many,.,CASSLRGAETQYF,TGTGCCAGCAGCCTCCGGGGTGCGGAGACCCAGTACTTC
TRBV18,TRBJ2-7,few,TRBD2,CASSPGLAGGGLYEQYF,TGTGCCAGCTCACCCGGACTAGCGGGCGGAGGCCTCTACGAGCAGTACTTC
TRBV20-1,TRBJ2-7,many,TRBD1,CSAGALGQTYEQYF,TGCAGTGCTGGGGCGTTGGGACAGACCTACGAGCAGTACTTC
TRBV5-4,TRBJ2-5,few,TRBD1,CASSVTGQQETQYF,TGTGCCAGCAGCGTCACGGGACAGCAAGAGACCCAGTACTTC
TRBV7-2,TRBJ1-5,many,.,CASSWGGTTGNQPQHF,TGTGCCAGCAGCTGGGGTGGGACAACGGGCAATCAGCCCCAGCATTTT
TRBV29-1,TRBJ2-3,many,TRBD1,CSVEDRGTDTQYF,TGCAGCGTTGAGGACAGGGGCACAGATACGCAGTATTTT
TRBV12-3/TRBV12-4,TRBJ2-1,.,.,CASSPSLVGDSYNEQFF,TGTGCCAGCAGCCCCAGTCTTGTCGGGGATTCCTACAATGAGCAGTTCTTC
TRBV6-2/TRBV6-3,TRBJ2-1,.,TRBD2,CASSYPGTSGGTSYNEQFF,TGTGCCAGCAGCTACCCCGGGACTAGCGGGGGTACCTCCTACAATGAGCAGTTCTTC
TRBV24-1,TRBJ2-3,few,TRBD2,CATSDPGLAGDTQYF,TGTGCCACCAGTGATCCGGGACTAGCGGGGGATACGCAGTATTTT
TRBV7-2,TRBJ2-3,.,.,CASSLASVRGDTQYF,TGTGCCAGCAGCTTAGCGTCAGTACGAGGAGATACGCAGTATTTT
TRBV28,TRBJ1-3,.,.,CASSSMQGGNTIYF,TGTGCCAGCAGTTCGATGCAGGGAGGAAACACCATATATTTT
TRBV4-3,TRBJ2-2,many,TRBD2,CASSQDLRENWELFF,TGCGCCAGCAGCCAAGATCTGCGGGAGAATTGGGAGCTGTTTTTT
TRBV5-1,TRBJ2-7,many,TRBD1,CASSLEVQGDEQYF,TGCGCCAGCAGCTTGGAGGTACAGGGGGATGAGCAGTACTTC
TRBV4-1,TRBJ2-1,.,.,CASSQVSRRDEQFF,TGCGCCAGCAGCCAAGTCAGTAGGCGCGATGAGCAGTTCTTC
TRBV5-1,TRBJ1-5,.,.,CASSRDSGGNQPQHF,TGCGCCAGCAGCCGGGACTCCGGGGGCAATCAGCCCCAGCATTTT
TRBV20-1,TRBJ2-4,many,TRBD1,CSARQGEAKNIQYF,TGCAGTGCTAGGCAGGGGGAGGCCAAAAACATTCAGTACTTC
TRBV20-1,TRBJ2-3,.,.,CSAEPLESTDTQYF,TGCAGTGCTGAACCGCTCGAGAGCACAGATACGCAGTATTTT
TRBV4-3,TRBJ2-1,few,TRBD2,CASSPSGGLVGTHYNEQFF,TGCGCCAGCAGCCCTAGTGGGGGACTAGTAGGGACCCACTACAATGAGCAGTTCTTC
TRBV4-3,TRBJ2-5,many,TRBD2,CASSQGAGGEETQYF,TGCGCCAGCAGCCAAGGCGCGGGAGGGGAAGAGACCCAGTACTTC
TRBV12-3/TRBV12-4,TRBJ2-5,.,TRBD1,CASSFEGTGLPQYF,TGTGCCAGCAGTTTCGAAGGGACAGGGCTACCCCAGTACTTC
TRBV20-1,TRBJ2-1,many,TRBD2,CSARPLAGNYNEQFF,TGCAGTGCTCGACCTCTAGCGGGCAACTACAATGAGCAGTTCTTC
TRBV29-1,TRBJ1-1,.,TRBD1,CSVRGGRGTEAFF,TGCAGCGTTCGAGGGGGCCGCGGCACTGAAGCTTTCTTT
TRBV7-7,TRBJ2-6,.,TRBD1,CASSPGQISSGANVLTF,TGTGCCAGCAGCCCGGGACAGATAAGCTCTGGGGCCAACGTCCTGACTTTC
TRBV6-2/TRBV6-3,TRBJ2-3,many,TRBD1,CASSQDRGLSTDTQYF,TGTGCCAGCAGTCAAGACAGGGGGCTAAGCACAGATACGCAGTATTTT
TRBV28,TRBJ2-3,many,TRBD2,CASSLAGAAQYF,TGTGCCAGCAGCTTAGCGGGAGCTGCGCAGTATTTT
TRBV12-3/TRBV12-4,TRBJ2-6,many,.,CASIHSGANVLTF,TGTGCCAGCATCCATTCTGGGGCCAACGTCCTGACTTTC
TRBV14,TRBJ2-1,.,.,CASSQRARGSYNEQFF,TGTGCCAGCAGCCAAAGGGCGAGGGGATCGTATAATGAGCAGTTCTTC
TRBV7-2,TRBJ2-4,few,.,CASSTQGGGDIQYF,TGTGCCAGCAGCACTCAGGGTGGAGGAGACATTCAGTACTTC
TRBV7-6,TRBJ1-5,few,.,CASSLARSLYNQPQHF,TGTGCCAGCAGCTTAGCTCGATCTTTGTACAATCAGCCCCAGCATTTT
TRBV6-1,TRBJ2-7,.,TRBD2,CASRSSGKAEQYF,TGTGCCAGCAGATCTAGCGGGAAAGCCGAGCAGTACTTC
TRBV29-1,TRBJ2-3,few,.,CSVAENSGSTDTQYF,TGCAGCGTTGCCGAAAATAGCGGTAGCACAGATACGCAGTATTTT
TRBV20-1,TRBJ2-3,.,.,CSARVPGVVTDTQYF,TGCAGTGCTAGAGTTCCGGGAGTAGTCACAGATACGCAGTATTTT
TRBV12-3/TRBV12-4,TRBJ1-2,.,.,CASSLKVGANYGYTF,TGTGCCAGCAGTTTAAAGGTGGGGGCTAACTATGGCTACACCTTC
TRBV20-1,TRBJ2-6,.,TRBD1,CSARDQGQGGLSGANVLTF,TGCAGTGCTAGAGACCAAGGACAGGGGGGACTCTCTGGGGCCAACGTCCTGACTTTC
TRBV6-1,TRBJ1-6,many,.,CATRRERGWDNSPLHF,TGTGCCACCCGTAGAGAACGGGGCTGGGATAATTCACCCCTCCACTTT
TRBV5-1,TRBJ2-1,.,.,CASSSQGGGANEQFF,TGCGCCAGCAGCTCTCAGGGGGGTGGGGCCAATGAGCAGTTCTTC
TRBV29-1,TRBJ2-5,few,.,CSGFSGPETQYF,TGCAGCGGCTTCTCCGGGCCAGAGACCCAGTACTTC